What follows is one T cell receptor beta chain and its context. This sample is part of a study of control samples from healthy donors and cancer patients. Here immunoSEQ multiplex PCR was the method, and the copy in TCRdb shows in-frame clones only, minus some. This table has about 44,000 clones, more than 75% appearing once. Germline V gene sequence: CDR1 LNHDA, CDR2 SQIVND (reference sequence). V lost 2 bases to trimming and J lost 5 bases; unmatched junction nucleotides: 4. The CDR3 has 15 amino acids. Material for sequencing was PBMCs. The origin of this receptor is an older woman with lung cancer. This chain uses TRBV19 with TRBJ1-4, with TRBD1 matching over 8 bases. CDR3 protein: CASSIPGQANEKLFF. As DNA, the CDR3 is TGTGCCAGTAGTATACCGGGACAGGCGAATGAAAAACTGTTTTTT.